The 19 T cell receptor beta chains reported below all come from one sample, sequenced in a study of early T cells in non-severe SARS-CoV-2 infection. TCRdb fed the 5' RACE reads into MiXCR, producing one record per CDR3 protein. In the table there are around 44,000 distinct CDR3 sequences, around 9.5% of which are singletons. Material: whole blood. The receptors originated from an adult who was a healthcare worker with PCR-confirmed SARS-CoV-2 infection or an uninfected control (not recorded which).

This clonotype was detected many times. J is TRBJ2-7 and V is TRBV3-1; no clear D gene. Trimming left V 8 bases short and J 0 bases short, with 20 bases between. The CDR3 totals 16 residues. Germline assignment: CDR1 LGHDT and CDR2 YNNKEL (reference sequence). The CDR3, as DNA: TGTGCCAGCTCCCCGGCCCGGACCCACAGCTCCTACGAGCAGTACTTC. Its translation: CASSPARTHSSYEQYF.

This clonotype was observed many times. This rearrangement joins TRBV30 to TRBJ2-7; 8 positions match TRBD2. The CDR3 is 15 residues long. Trimming at V came to 5 bases and at J to 6 bases, leaving 15 bases not matched to a gene. The germline V gene has CDR1 GTSNPN and CDR2 SVGIG (reference sequence). In nucleotides, the CDR3 is TGTGCCTGGGAAACCCGGGGGACTAGAGCTACCGAGCAGTACTTC. This gives the protein CAWETRGTRATEQYF. The complete variable domain, with remaining parts taken from reference TRBV30 and TRBJ2-7, reads SQTIHQWPATLVQPVGSPLSLECTVEGTSNPNLYWYRQAAGRGLQLLFYSVGIGQISSEVPQNLSASRPQDRQFILSSKKLLLSDSGFYLCAWETRGTRATEQYFGPGTRLTVT.

As concerns this clonotype: A much larger clone lies a single base off, so this may be a read error. The V and J genes are TRBV28 and TRBJ2-1; TRBD2 agrees at 7 bases. The CDR3 is made up of 15 amino acids. Germline CDR1 is MDHEN and CDR2 is SYDVKM. The ends lost 5 bases at V and 6 bases at J; junction bases unmatched: 10. CDR3 sequence: CASSTSSGRCNEQFF. Here the CDR3 DNA reads TGTGCCAGCAGTACCTCTAGCGGAAGATGCAATGAGCAGTTCTTC.

In this sample, this clonotype turned up a few times. This rearrangement joins TRBV11-2 to TRBJ1-1; D ambiguous. Trimming stripped 3 bases from V and 4 bases from J, with 3 bases between. This CDR3 comprises 11 residues. CDR1 SGHAT and CDR2 FQNNGV come from the germline V gene. This CDR3 is CASSLATEAFF. CDR3 sequence (DNA): TGTGCCAGCAGCTTGGCCACTGAAGCTTTCTTT.

V is TRBV7-2 and J is TRBJ2-1; D is perhaps TRBD1 (6 bases). Germline V gene lookup returns CDR1 SGHTA and CDR2 FQGNSA. V shed 4 bases and J shed 10 bases, with 11 bases lying between them. The CDR3 loop spans 12 amino acids. Here the CDR3 reads CASSSTGWEQFF. The CDR3 DNA is TGTGCCAGCAGCTCGACAGGTTGGGAGCAGTTCTTC.

This clonotype was found many times. The gene calls are TRBV28 and TRBJ2-3; 8 nucleotides match TRBD2. The germline V gene encodes CDR1 MDHEN and CDR2 SYDVKM. This CDR3 spans 19 amino acids. V was clipped by 3 bases and J by 5 bases; unmatched bases: 19. The CDR3 DNA follows: TGTGCCAGCAGTTTTCCTACCCGCCGAGATAGCGGGGCTGGAGATACGCAGTATTTT. The encoded protein is CASSFPTRRDSGAGDTQYF.

On this clonotype itself: One end of the junction does not line up with germline, which may come from a read error. The chain joins TRBV20-1 to TRBJ2-1; TRBD2 agrees at 9 bases. The V gene's germline CDR1 is DFQATT and CDR2 SNEGSKA (reference sequence). This CDR3 is built from 13 residues. The CDR3 sequence: CSAARQPGLAFLF. The CDR3 DNA is TGCAGTGCTGCAAGGCAACCGGGACTAGCTTTTCTCTTC.

The sample holds many counts of this clonotype. V usage is TRBV6-5 and J usage is TRBJ2-2; D is ambiguous. CDR3 length equals 12 residues. V lost 2 bases to trimming and J lost 6 bases, with 4 bases between them. The germline V gene encodes CDR1 MNHEY and CDR2 SVGAGI. The CDR3 is CASSYAPGELFF. The CDR3 coding sequence is TGTGCCAGCAGTTACGCCCCCGGGGAGCTGTTTTTT.

This clonotype was seen many times. The rearrangement joins TRBV12-3 or TRBV12-4 to TRBJ1-5; possibly TRBD1 for D (6 bases). The V and J ends lost 5 bases and 7 bases respectively, with 15 bases between them. This CDR3 has 14 amino acids. Written as DNA, the CDR3 is TGTGCCAGCAGTCCGGGGGGGCTCGAGCAGCCCCAGCATTTT. Its protein product is CASSPGGLEQPQHF.

This clonotype showed up just a few times. V and J are TRBV11-2 and TRBJ1-4, with unresolved D. V gave up 1 base and J gave up 6 bases, with 3 bases separating them. This CDR3 spans 12 amino acids. CDR1 is SGHAT and CDR2 is FQNNGV in the germline V gene. The DNA for the CDR3 is TGTGCCAGCAGCTTAGCACATGAAAAACTGTTTTTT. This sequence encodes CASSLAHEKLFF.

Many counts were recorded for this clonotype. In DNA, the CDR3 is TGTGCCAGCAGCGAGGTCAGTTCCTCAGTCGCTGAGCAGTTCTTC. It specifies CASSEVSSSVAEQFF. This chain joins TRBV9 and TRBJ2-1; D is ambiguous. Germline V gene sequence: CDR1 SGDLS, CDR2 YYNGEE. The CDR3 loop spans 15 amino acids. The ends were cut back, 3 bases at V and 9 bases at J, with 19 bases in the middle.

For this clonotype: A much larger clone lies one base from this, so it may be a read error. No conserved phenylalanine or tryptophan is present at the end of the CDR3, so a read error is the likely explanation. The rearrangement links TRBV5-5 to TRBJ2-3, with D maybe TRBD1 (6 bases). CDR1 and CDR2 (germline): SGHKS, YYEKEE (reference sequence). This CDR3 has 16 amino acids. V gave up 4 bases and J gave up 0 bases, with 15 bases separating them. The CDR3 DNA sequence: TGTGCCAGCAGCCATCCGACAGGCCCTAGCACAGATACGCAGTATTTG. Amino acid sequence: CASSHPTGPSTDTQYL.

This clonotype came up a few times. J is TRBJ2-7 and V is TRBV19; a possible D gene is TRBD2 (5 bases). CDR1 is LNHDA and CDR2 is SQIVND in the germline V gene (reference sequence). The CDR3 totals 13 residues. Between the trimmed V and J ends, which lost 8 bases and 3 bases, there was a span of 14 bases. DNA of the CDR3: TGTGCCAGTGGACTCACGGCTAACTACGAGCAGTACTTC. Amino acid sequence: CASGLTANYEQYF. Full variable domain (missing parts from reference TRBV19 and TRBJ2-7): DGGITQSPKYLFRKEGQNVTLSCEQNLNHDAMYWYRQDPGQGLRLIYYSQIVNDFQKGDIAEGYSVSREKKESFPLTVTSAQKNPTAFYLCASGLTANYEQYFGPGTRLTVT.

This clonotype occurred many times. V usage is TRBV5-1 and J usage is TRBJ2-5; D is unresolved. Germline-derived CDR1 and CDR2 are SGHRS and YFSETQ. This CDR3 spans 9 amino acids. Between the trimmed V and J ends, which lost 7 bases and 3 bases, there was a span of 1 base. CDR3 DNA: TGCGCCAGCGAAGAGACCCAGTACTTC. Its translation is CASEETQYF.

This clonotype was seen many times. The chain uses TRBV4-1 and TRBJ2-3, with D perhaps TRBD1 (5 bases). Germline values: CDR1 MGHRA, CDR2 YSYEKL. The CDR3 runs to 18 residues. Trimming pared 2 bases from V and 3 bases from J, leaving 21 bases between. The chain's CDR3 is CASSQPPLGQENTDTQYF. The CDR3 DNA follows: TGCGCCAGCAGCCAACCTCCGTTGGGGCAGGAGAATACAGATACGCAGTATTTT.

This clonotype was recorded many times. V and J are TRBV7-2 and TRBJ2-7; possible D gene TRBD2, 6 bases. The CDR3 is made up of 14 amino acids. Per germline, CDR1 SGHTA and CDR2 FQGNSA. The V and J ends lost 4 bases and 5 bases respectively, with 15 bases between them. CDR3 bases: TGTGCCAGCAGCTGGATAGCGGCTTTCGACGAGCAGTACTTC. This sequence encodes CASSWIAAFDEQYF.

This clonotype showed up just a few times. The V gene is TRBV5-1, the J gene TRBJ2-3, with D unclear. The CDR3 length is 12 residues. Germline CDR1 SGHRS, CDR2 YFSETQ. Trimming cost V 5 bases and J 4 bases, with 8 bases left between them. The CDR3 DNA sequence: TGCGCCAGCAGAACCCACCCAGATACGCAGTATTTT. Translation gives CASRTHPDTQYF.

This clonotype was recorded at least ten times. The chain uses TRBV25-1 and TRBJ2-1, with D unclear. V was pared by 0 bases and J by 9 bases, with 12 bases between. CDR3 length equals 14 residues. Looked up from germline, CDR1 is MGHDK and CDR2 is SYGVNS. Here the CDR3 DNA reads TGTGCCAGCAGTGAATATAAAGAGGCGACTGAGCAGTTCTTC. Translating it yields CASSEYKEATEQFF. Full variable domain (rest looked up from reference TRBV25-1 and TRBJ2-1): EADIYQTPRYLVIGTGKKITLECSQTMGHDKMYWYQQDPGMELHLIHYSYGVNSTEKGDLSSESTVSRIRTEHFPLTLESARPSHTSQYLCASSEYKEATEQFFGPGTRLTVL.

In this sample, this clonotype turned up many times. V is TRBV29-1 and J is TRBJ1-1; 9 positions agree with TRBD1. J was trimmed by 1 base and V by 2 bases; bases with no gene match: 5. The CDR3 consists of 15 residues. Germline V gene lookup returns CDR1 SQVTM and CDR2 ANQGSEA. The CDR3 nucleotides read TGCAGCGTTGAAACCGGGACAGGGCCGAACACTGAAGCTTTCTTT. This codes for CSVETGTGPNTEAFF.